This is a list of T cell receptor beta chains from one sample in a study of T cells after somatic rescue of genetic block. Clones were read by immunoSEQ multiplex PCR, and TCRdb kept only the in-frame ones, dropping some. The sample has more than 65,000 clones; roughly 93% are singletons. Sample: peripheral blood mononuclear cells (PBMCs). The receptors stem from a man aged 30 to 45. The CDR3 runs from the conserved cysteine through the conserved F or W. Each record gives: J gene, V gene, clone size, D gene, CDR3 protein, CDR3 DNA. D genes are given only for firm matches. Clone size appears in some rows only: once, few, many, or a class for an expanded clone.

j_call: TRBJ2-3
v_call: TRBV27
clone_size: few
d_call: TRBD2
cdr3_aa: CASSYSSGTPGDTQYF
cdr3_nt: TGTGCCAGCAGTTATAGTAGCGGGACCCCGGGAGATACGCAGTATTTT

j_call: TRBJ2-7
v_call: TRBV7-9
clone_size: once
d_call: TRBD2
cdr3_aa: CASSLKGIAGAYEQYF
cdr3_nt: TGTGCCAGCAGCTTAAAGGGTATAGCGGGGGCTTACGAGCAGTACTTC

j_call: TRBJ1-2
v_call: TRBV25-1
clone_size: .
d_call: .
cdr3_aa: CASSGPIYGYTF
cdr3_nt: TGTGCCAGCAGTGGGCCGATCTATGGCTACACCTTC

j_call: TRBJ2-7
v_call: TRBV27
clone_size: .
d_call: TRBD1
cdr3_aa: CASSLTPTGGLYEQYF
cdr3_nt: TGTGCCAGCAGTTTAACCCCGACAGGGGGTTTGTACGAGCAGTACTTC

j_call: TRBJ2-2
v_call: TRBV6-1
clone_size: .
d_call: .
cdr3_aa: CASRVGLSGELFF
cdr3_nt: TGTGCCAGCAGGGTAGGCCTGTCCGGGGAGCTGTTTTTT

j_call: TRBJ2-7
v_call: TRBV4-1
clone_size: .
d_call: TRBD2
cdr3_aa: CASSQELAVNSYEQYF
cdr3_nt: TGCGCCAGCAGCCAGGAACTAGCGGTAAACTCCTACGAGCAGTACTTC

j_call: TRBJ2-7
v_call: TRBV27
clone_size: .
d_call: .
cdr3_aa: CASRWTVAYEQYF
cdr3_nt: TGTGCCAGCAGGTGGACAGTTGCCTACGAGCAGTACTTC

j_call: TRBJ2-5
v_call: TRBV5-6
clone_size: .
d_call: .
cdr3_aa: CASSRDVQETQYF
cdr3_nt: TGTGCCAGCAGCCGGGACGTCCAAGAGACCCAGTACTTC

j_call: TRBJ2-2
v_call: TRBV7-9
clone_size: .
d_call: .
cdr3_aa: CACLRNTGELFF
cdr3_nt: TGTGCCTGCCTCCGGAACACCGGGGAGCTGTTTTTT

j_call: TRBJ2-1
v_call: TRBV18
clone_size: .
d_call: .
cdr3_aa: CASSPRTAGAGFEQFF
cdr3_nt: TGTGCCAGCTCACCTCGGACAGCCGGAGCGGGATTTGAGCAGTTCTTC

j_call: TRBJ2-7
v_call: TRBV28
clone_size: .
d_call: .
cdr3_aa: CASSFPAGPYEQYF
cdr3_nt: TGTGCCAGCAGTTTTCCAGCGGGCCCCTACGAGCAGTACTTC

j_call: TRBJ2-3
v_call: TRBV7-6
clone_size: .
d_call: TRBD2
cdr3_aa: CASSLMGREGTDTQYF
cdr3_nt: TGTGCCAGCAGCTTAATGGGGCGGGAGGGCACAGATACGCAGTATTTT

j_call: TRBJ1-4
v_call: TRBV7-2
clone_size: .
d_call: .
cdr3_aa: CASSFGLATNEKLFF
cdr3_nt: TGTGCCAGCAGCTTCGGGTTGGCAACTAATGAAAAACTGTTTTTT

j_call: TRBJ1-1
v_call: TRBV28
clone_size: .
d_call: .
cdr3_aa: CASMSGWGTEAFF
cdr3_nt: TGTGCCAGCATGTCCGGGTGGGGCACTGAAGCTTTCTTT

j_call: TRBJ2-7
v_call: TRBV7-2
clone_size: .
d_call: .
cdr3_aa: CASSDPGVGASYEQYF
cdr3_nt: TGTGCCAGCAGCGACCCGGGCGTGGGGGCTTCGTACGAGCAGTACTTC

j_call: TRBJ2-5
v_call: TRBV28
clone_size: .
d_call: .
cdr3_aa: CASSLQGTSQETQYF
cdr3_nt: TGTGCCAGCAGTCTACAGGGGACTTCGCAAGAGACCCAGTACTTC

j_call: TRBJ2-1
v_call: TRBV2
clone_size: once
d_call: TRBD2
cdr3_aa: CASSLSGSTEQFF
cdr3_nt: TGTGCCAGCAGTCTGAGCGGGAGTACTGAGCAGTTCTTC

j_call: TRBJ2-1
v_call: TRBV6-1
clone_size: .
d_call: .
cdr3_aa: CASSDQGGAYNEQFF
cdr3_nt: TGTGCCAGCAGTGACCAGGGAGGCGCCTACAATGAGCAGTTCTTC

j_call: TRBJ2-2
v_call: TRBV5-1
clone_size: .
d_call: .
cdr3_aa: CASSLGGRIRTGELFF
cdr3_nt: TGCGCCAGCAGCTTAGGTGGGAGAATCCGCACCGGGGAGCTGTTTTTT

j_call: TRBJ1-1
v_call: TRBV9
clone_size: .
d_call: .
cdr3_aa: CASSLRSEGTGFTEAFF
cdr3_nt: TGTGCCAGCAGCCTTCGAAGTGAGGGTACGGGTTTCACTGAAGCTTTCTTT

j_call: TRBJ2-1
v_call: TRBV12-5
clone_size: .
d_call: .
cdr3_aa: CASGLSGVGEQFF
cdr3_nt: TGTGCTAGTGGTTTGTCAGGGGTTGGTGAGCAGTTCTTC

j_call: TRBJ1-5
v_call: TRBV4-1
clone_size: few
d_call: TRBD1
cdr3_aa: CASSRTGDSNQPQHF
cdr3_nt: TGCGCCAGCAGCAGAACAGGGGATAGCAATCAGCCCCAGCATTTT

j_call: TRBJ2-3
v_call: TRBV28
clone_size: .
d_call: .
cdr3_aa: CASSLSDTQYF
cdr3_nt: TGTGCCAGCAGTTTGTCGGATACGCAGTATTTT

j_call: TRBJ2-1
v_call: TRBV19
clone_size: .
d_call: TRBD2
cdr3_aa: CASSTTWTSGTEQFF
cdr3_nt: TGTGCCAGTAGCACCACCTGGACTAGCGGAACGGAGCAGTTCTTC

j_call: TRBJ2-7
v_call: TRBV30
clone_size: .
d_call: .
cdr3_aa: CAWTLENEQYF
cdr3_nt: TGTGCCTGGACCCTGGAAAACGAGCAGTACTTC

j_call: TRBJ2-5
v_call: TRBV7-2
clone_size: .
d_call: .
cdr3_aa: CASSSGPGETQYF
cdr3_nt: TGTGCCAGCAGCTCGGGTCCGGGGGAGACCCAGTACTTC

j_call: TRBJ2-7
v_call: TRBV7-9
clone_size: .
d_call: .
cdr3_aa: CASSTWDLQAGLYYEQYF
cdr3_nt: TGTGCCAGCAGTACTTGGGACCTTCAAGCCGGCCTCTACTACGAGCAGTACTTC

j_call: TRBJ2-7
v_call: TRBV5-4
clone_size: few
d_call: TRBD2
cdr3_aa: CASSFGGLVGAYEQYF
cdr3_nt: TGTGCCAGCAGCTTTGGGGGACTAGTCGGGGCCTACGAGCAGTACTTC

j_call: TRBJ1-1
v_call: TRBV7-6
clone_size: .
d_call: .
cdr3_aa: CASSWAENTEAFF
cdr3_nt: TGTGCCAGCAGCTGGGCAGAGAACACTGAAGCTTTCTTT

j_call: TRBJ1-1
v_call: TRBV6-5
clone_size: .
d_call: .
cdr3_aa: CASSLGGNTEAFF
cdr3_nt: TGTGCCAGCAGTTTGGGGGGGAACACTGAAGCTTTCTTT

j_call: TRBJ1-1
v_call: TRBV6-5
clone_size: .
d_call: .
cdr3_aa: CASSYQTVTGNTEAFF
cdr3_nt: TGTGCCAGCAGTTACCAGACTGTAACGGGGAACACTGAAGCTTTCTTT

j_call: TRBJ1-2
v_call: TRBV5-4
clone_size: .
d_call: .
cdr3_aa: CASSRGAYGYTF
cdr3_nt: TGTGCCAGCAGCAGAGGAGCCTATGGCTACACCTTC

j_call: TRBJ2-7
v_call: TRBV28
clone_size: .
d_call: TRBD2
cdr3_aa: CASSPLASGREQYF
cdr3_nt: TGTGCCAGCAGTCCCCTCGCTAGCGGACGAGAGCAGTACTTC

j_call: TRBJ1-2
v_call: TRBV7-5
clone_size: .
d_call: .
cdr3_aa: CARSNRGHYGYTF
cdr3_nt: TGTGCCAGAAGCAACCGGGGCCACTATGGCTACACCTTC

j_call: TRBJ1-2
v_call: TRBV29-1
clone_size: once
d_call: .
cdr3_aa: CSVDRGRRSYGYTF
cdr3_nt: TGCAGCGTTGACCGAGGACGAAGAAGCTATGGCTACACCTTC

j_call: TRBJ2-7
v_call: TRBV18
clone_size: .
d_call: .
cdr3_aa: CASSPDAGKLYEQYF
cdr3_nt: TGTGCCAGCTCACCAGATGCGGGGAAGCTCTACGAGCAGTACTTC

j_call: TRBJ2-7
v_call: TRBV5-1
clone_size: .
d_call: TRBD2
cdr3_aa: CASSDGWDYVEQYF
cdr3_nt: TGCGCCAGCAGCGACGGGTGGGACTACGTGGAGCAGTACTTC

j_call: TRBJ1-5
v_call: TRBV9
clone_size: .
d_call: TRBD1
cdr3_aa: CASSPTAGGGSNQPQHF
cdr3_nt: TGTGCCAGCAGCCCAACGGCAGGGGGAGGTAGCAATCAGCCCCAGCATTTT

j_call: TRBJ2-7
v_call: TRBV18
clone_size: .
d_call: .
cdr3_aa: CASSPPPGFYEQYF
cdr3_nt: TGTGCCAGCTCACCACCGCCAGGGTTCTACGAGCAGTACTTC

j_call: TRBJ2-7
v_call: TRBV6-6
clone_size: .
d_call: .
cdr3_aa: CASRPLSQGSSYEQYF
cdr3_nt: TGTGCCAGCAGACCCTTGTCCCAGGGAAGCTCCTACGAGCAGTACTTC

j_call: TRBJ1-5
v_call: TRBV10-3
clone_size: .
d_call: .
cdr3_aa: CAISGPPGGGGVNQPQHF
cdr3_nt: TGTGCCATCAGTGGACCGCCTGGGGGAGGTGGTGTAAATCAGCCCCAGCATTTT

j_call: TRBJ2-7
v_call: TRBV5-1
clone_size: .
d_call: TRBD1
cdr3_aa: CASSKLSGQGYEQYF
cdr3_nt: TGTGCCAGCAGCAAACTCTCGGGACAGGGCTACGAGCAGTACTTC

j_call: TRBJ1-2
v_call: TRBV5-1
clone_size: many
d_call: .
cdr3_aa: CASSSTESRGYTF
cdr3_nt: TGCGCCAGCAGCTCGACAGAGTCAAGAGGCTACACCTTC

j_call: TRBJ1-1
v_call: TRBV19
clone_size: .
d_call: .
cdr3_aa: CASIGTRQGEAFF
cdr3_nt: TGTGCCAGTATCGGGACTAGGCAGGGTGAAGCTTTCTTT

j_call: TRBJ2-7
v_call: TRBV5-1
clone_size: .
d_call: TRBD1
cdr3_aa: CASSQDRGHYEQYF
cdr3_nt: TGCGCCAGCAGCCAAGACAGGGGACACTACGAGCAGTACTTC

j_call: TRBJ2-7
v_call: TRBV19
clone_size: .
d_call: .
cdr3_aa: CASSQGPSLSSYEQYF
cdr3_nt: TGTGCCAGTAGCCAAGGACCATCCCTGAGCTCCTACGAGCAGTACTTC

j_call: TRBJ2-7
v_call: TRBV2
clone_size: .
d_call: .
cdr3_aa: CASTRDISSYEQYF
cdr3_nt: TGTGCCAGCACCAGGGACATCAGCTCCTACGAGCAGTACTTC